The 7 T cell receptor beta chains listed next were all sequenced from one sample in a study of post-analysis software for immune sequencing data. The study's findings and limits: About five TRBV segments occurring more often in patients than controls included TRBV5-6, TRBV5-1 and TRBV20-1.

Every TCR beta cDNA library bore unique molecular identifiers. Each CDR3 protein gets one entry after TCRdb re-called the PCR reads with MiXCR. The data show some 890,000 distinct CDR3 sequences, with roughly 50% seen just once and 4% to 5.5% held by the top ten. No cognate antigen is known for these TCRs. The sequencing input was blood. The receptors were gathered from a girl aged 10-17 years with multiple sclerosis.

The sample holds a few counts of this clonotype. The chain couples TRBV6-5 to TRBJ2-7, with D perhaps TRBD1 (5 bases). The J call may be mistaken, given a closer DNA end match to TRBJ2-5. Germline CDR1 MNHEY, CDR2 SVGAGI. The CDR3 loop spans 13 amino acids. The CDR3: CASSYGASETQYF. The CDR3 DNA reads TGTGCCAGCAGTTATGGGGCTAGTGAGACCCAGTACTTC.

This clonotype turned up a few times. The chain links TRBV11-2 to TRBJ2-7; D is uncertain. The closer fit of TRBJ2-5 to the DNA end suggests the J call may be wrong. This CDR3 spans 14 amino acids. CDR1 is SGHAT, CDR2 FQNNGV, per germline. The CDR3 DNA follows: TGTGCCAGCAGCTCCGGGCCTAGGCGAGAGACCCAGTACTTC. Translating it yields CASSSGPRRETQYF.

The chain combines TRBV6-5 with TRBJ2-5; tentatively, D is TRBD1 (6 bases). CDR1 is MNHEY, CDR2 SVGAGI, per germline. The CDR3 covers 14 residues. V was cut by 5 bases and J by 2 bases, with 12 bases left in between. The CDR3: CASSRDTRQETQYF. CDR3 sequence (DNA): TGTGCCAGCAGTCGGGACACCAGACAAGAGACCCAGTACTTC.

The chain combines TRBV5-1 with TRBJ2-7; D is possibly TRBD1 (5 bases). The V and J ends lost 1 base and 2 bases respectively, with 13 bases between them. Germline-derived CDR1 and CDR2 are SGHRS and YFSETQ. This CDR3 contains 15 residues. CDR3 DNA: TGCGCCAGCAGCTTGTCCGCGACAGAAGCCTACGAGCAGTACTTC. Translation: CASSLSATEAYEQYF.

The chain uses TRBV25-1 and TRBJ1-2; D gene uncertain. Looked up from germline, CDR1 is MGHDK and CDR2 is SYGVNS. The CDR3 loop spans 13 amino acids. V lost 2 bases and J 7 bases, leaving 11 bases between the germline ends. The CDR3 DNA reads TGTGCCAGCAGTGAAGGTGAAGGGTTTGGCTACACCTTC. This encodes CASSEGEGFGYTF.

V and J are TRBV11-1 and TRBJ2-6, with a possible D match to TRBD1 (6 bases). The germline V gene has CDR1 SGHAT and CDR2 FQDESV (reference sequence). This CDR3 spans 21 amino acids. The ends were cut back, 1 base at V and 1 base at J, with 23 bases in the middle. The CDR3 reads CASSLGDLGQPTRSGANVLTF. The CDR3 nucleotides read TGTGCCAGCAGCTTAGGAGATCTCGGACAGCCAACGCGGTCTGGGGCCAACGTCCTGACTTTC.

The chain links TRBV18 to TRBJ1-6; D not certain. The germline CDR1 and CDR2 sequences are KGHSH and LQKENI. CDR3 length: 16 residues. Trimming stripped 2 bases from V and 0 bases from J, with 8 bases between. In nucleotides, the CDR3 is TGTGCCAGCTCACCAGTGGCAGGCTCCTATAATTCACCCCTCCACTTT. As protein: CASSPVAGSYNSPLHF.